Listed below are T cell receptor beta chains from one sample, sequenced in a study of T-cell reconstitution after alpha-beta-depleted transplantation in children. TCRdb re-analysed the PCR reads in MiXCR, keeping a single row per CDR3 protein. Among 750,000 to 950,000 distinct CDR3 sequences listed, roughly 15% were seen once. The starting material was PBMCs, mostly from graft donor cells, obtained 360 days after TCRalphabeta/CD19-depleted stem cell transplant. These receptors all stem from a male patient between 10 and 17 years old who had a stem cell transplant for acute lymphoblastic leukemia, so the T cells may come from the graft donor. CDR3s include the opening cysteine and the closing phenylalanine or tryptophan. Each record gives: V gene, J gene, clone size, D gene, CDR3 DNA, CDR3 protein. D genes are given only for firm matches. Size tells how often a clone was seen (once, few, many) or the class of an expanded clone, and some rows leave it out.

v_gene: TRBV12-3/TRBV12-4; j_gene: TRBJ2-3; abundance: -; d_gene: TRBD2; CDR3nt: TGTGCCAGCGGGTCCCCGGGAGGGCAAACAGATACGCAGTATTTT; CDR3aa: CASGSPGGQTDTQYF
v_gene: TRBV20-1; j_gene: TRBJ1-5; abundance: -; d_gene: TRBD1; CDR3nt: TGCAGTGCTAGAGTCGATGGGACAGGTAATCAGCCCCAGCATTTT; CDR3aa: CSARVDGTGNQPQHF
v_gene: TRBV5-1; j_gene: TRBJ2-5; abundance: few; d_gene: TRBD2; CDR3nt: TGCGCCAGCAGCTTGGCCTACTGGGACTACCCGAGAGAGACCCAGTACTTC; CDR3aa: CASSLAYWDYPRETQYF
v_gene: TRBV20-1; j_gene: TRBJ2-1; abundance: few; d_gene: -; CDR3nt: TGCAGTGCTATACAAGGTGTGAATGAGCAGTTCTTC; CDR3aa: CSAIQGVNEQFF
v_gene: TRBV5-1; j_gene: TRBJ2-7; abundance: few; d_gene: -; CDR3nt: TGCGCCAGCAGCCATGGATGGGACAGGGGACAACTAGCGGGAGCCTACGAGCAGTACTTC; CDR3aa: CASSHGWDRGQLAGAYEQYF
v_gene: TRBV7-9; j_gene: TRBJ2-5; abundance: -; d_gene: -; CDR3nt: TGTGCCAGCAGCGAGACCGGGACAATCCAAGAGACCCAGTACTTC; CDR3aa: CASSETGTIQETQYF
v_gene: TRBV19; j_gene: TRBJ2-1; abundance: -; d_gene: -; CDR3nt: TGTGCCAGTAGTATGGTGCAGCCCGGAGCGCAGTTCTTC; CDR3aa: CASSMVQPGAQFF
v_gene: TRBV6-2/TRBV6-3; j_gene: TRBJ2-7; abundance: few; d_gene: TRBD1; CDR3nt: TGTGCCAGCAACCCGGACAGGGTGGGGTCCGAGCAGTACTTC; CDR3aa: CASNPDRVGSEQYF
v_gene: TRBV12-3/TRBV12-4; j_gene: TRBJ2-5; abundance: -; d_gene: TRBD2; CDR3nt: TGTGCCAGCACCCCTAGCGGGAGGAGGCAAGAGACCCAGTACTTC; CDR3aa: CASTPSGRRQETQYF
v_gene: TRBV4-2; j_gene: TRBJ2-1; abundance: -; d_gene: -; CDR3nt: TGTGCCAGCAGCCAAGAAAGGCAAAGGTCGGTTGCGGGACCCGGGATTGTGCAGTTCTTC; CDR3aa: CASSQERQRSVAGPGIVQFF
v_gene: TRBV28; j_gene: TRBJ1-6; abundance: -; d_gene: -; CDR3nt: TGTGCCAGCAGGCGCTCCGACTATAATTCACCCCTCCACTTT; CDR3aa: CASRRSDYNSPLHF
v_gene: TRBV7-6; j_gene: TRBJ1-3; abundance: -; d_gene: TRBD1; CDR3nt: TGTGCCAGCAGCATGAGATACAGGGGGACAGAGGGAAACACCATATATTTT; CDR3aa: CASSMRYRGTEGNTIYF
v_gene: TRBV6-5; j_gene: TRBJ2-7; abundance: -; d_gene: -; CDR3nt: TGTGCCAGCAGTTACTCGAATCAGATCTACGAGCAGTACTTC; CDR3aa: CASSYSNQIYEQYF
v_gene: TRBV5-1; j_gene: TRBJ2-2; abundance: -; d_gene: -; CDR3nt: TGCGCCAGCAGCTTGGTCCGAGGGGGGCGAGGCACCGGGGAGCTGTTTTTT; CDR3aa: CASSLVRGGRGTGELFF
v_gene: TRBV6-1; j_gene: TRBJ2-5; abundance: -; d_gene: -; CDR3nt: TGTGCCAGCAGTGCACAGGGTGCTACCCAAGAGACCCAGTACTTC; CDR3aa: CASSAQGATQETQYF
v_gene: TRBV7-6; j_gene: TRBJ2-7; abundance: -; d_gene: -; CDR3nt: TGTGCCAGCAGCTTAAACGGCCCTGCCTACGAGCAGTACTTC; CDR3aa: CASSLNGPAYEQYF
v_gene: TRBV10-3; j_gene: TRBJ2-3; abundance: -; d_gene: -; CDR3nt: TGTGCCATCAGTGGAAGTTACGAACAGGATTCAGATACGCAGTATTTT; CDR3aa: CAISGSYEQDSDTQYF
v_gene: TRBV12-3/TRBV12-4; j_gene: TRBJ2-1; abundance: few; d_gene: -; CDR3nt: TGTGCCAGCACAAAATTCCGGGACCCGAATGAGCAGTTCTTC; CDR3aa: CASTKFRDPNEQFF
v_gene: TRBV10-3; j_gene: TRBJ2-7; abundance: -; d_gene: -; CDR3nt: TGTGCCATCAGAGGTGGTGTGGAGCAGTACTTC; CDR3aa: CAIRGGVEQYF
v_gene: TRBV29-1; j_gene: TRBJ2-7; abundance: few; d_gene: -; CDR3nt: TGCAGCGTTGAAGCTTGGCAGGGCGACTACGAGCAGTACTTC; CDR3aa: CSVEAWQGDYEQYF
v_gene: TRBV20-1; j_gene: TRBJ2-7; abundance: -; d_gene: -; CDR3nt: TGCAGTGCTAGTGGTCTGGGCTCCTACGAGCAGTACTTC; CDR3aa: CSASGLGSYEQYF
v_gene: TRBV2; j_gene: TRBJ2-1; abundance: few; d_gene: -; CDR3nt: TGTGCCAGTTTACCCCCCGGGACCAATGAGCAGTTCTTC; CDR3aa: CASLPPGTNEQFF
v_gene: TRBV24-1; j_gene: TRBJ2-1; abundance: many; d_gene: -; CDR3nt: TGTGCCACCAGTGACCAGGGAAGTGAGCAGTTCTTC; CDR3aa: CATSDQGSEQFF
v_gene: TRBV7-6; j_gene: TRBJ2-4; abundance: few; d_gene: -; CDR3nt: TGTGCCAGCAGCTTATGGGCAAGCTCAGCCAAAAACATTCAGTACTTC; CDR3aa: CASSLWASSAKNIQYF
v_gene: TRBV3-1; j_gene: TRBJ2-7; abundance: -; d_gene: -; CDR3nt: TGTGCCAGCAGCCAAGCGGAGGCGCCCTACGAGCAGTACTTC; CDR3aa: CASSQAEAPYEQYF
v_gene: TRBV7-9; j_gene: TRBJ2-7; abundance: few; d_gene: -; CDR3nt: TGTGCCAGCAGCCCCGGTCCCCAAGGGGCGTTCTCCTACGAGCAGTACTTC; CDR3aa: CASSPGPQGAFSYEQYF
v_gene: TRBV29-1; j_gene: TRBJ1-1; abundance: many; d_gene: -; CDR3nt: TGCAGCGTTGAAAAGGAGTACACTGAAGCTTTCTTT; CDR3aa: CSVEKEYTEAFF